The next 21 T cell receptor beta chains were all read from a single sample in a study of blood T cell repertoires in COVID-19. Profiled with immunoSEQ multiplex PCR; TCRdb holds only in-frame clones, not every one. Here the sample spans under 150,000 clones, 88% being singletons. Sequenced sample: peripheral blood. The receptors stem from a human donor in a cohort sampled during active COVID-19.

This chain uses TRBV3-1 (or the pseudogene TRBV3-2) with TRBJ1-2, with D possibly matching TRBD1 (5 bases). Looked up from germline, CDR1 is LGHDT and CDR2 is YNNKEL (reference sequence). V lost 4 bases, J lost 4 bases, and 10 bases lay in between. CDR3 length: 13 residues. The CDR3 sequence: CASSPQTGYGYTF. The CDR3 DNA follows: TGTGCCAGCAGCCCACAAACAGGCTATGGCTACACCTTC.

The V gene is TRBV19, the J gene TRBJ1-5; TRBD1 matches at 10 bases. This CDR3 is 17 amino acids long. The V gene end was trimmed by 2 bases and the J gene end by 7 bases; junction bases not matched to a gene: 11. Germline CDR1 is LNHDA and CDR2 is SQIVND (reference sequence). In nucleotides, the CDR3 is TGTGCCAGTAGTATACCCCCTCTGACAGGGGGCGGGCAGCCCCAGCATTTT. Translated: CASSIPPLTGGGQPQHF.

The V and J genes are TRBV7-3 and TRBJ2-2, with D perhaps matching TRBD2 (6 bases). V shed 4 bases and J shed 2 bases, with 11 bases lying between them. Looked up from germline, CDR1 is SGHTA and CDR2 is FQGTGA. This CDR3 region has 15 residues. CDR3 residues: CASSSGVRNTGELFF. CDR3 bases: TGTGCCAGCAGCTCGGGGGTTCGAAACACCGGGGAGCTGTTTTTT.

The V call is TRBV5-1, the J call TRBJ2-1, with 15 bases aligning to TRBD2. CDR3 length: 19 amino acids. After removal of 4 bases from V and 0 bases from J, the junction contained 8 bases not matched to a gene. The V gene's germline CDR1 is SGHRS and CDR2 YFSETQ. Here the CDR3 DNA reads TGCGCCAGCAGCAACCCCGGGACTAGCGGGGGGCCCTCCTACAATGAGCAGTTCTTC. It translates to CASSNPGTSGGPSYNEQFF.

The chain carries TRBV2 and TRBJ2-4; 7 bases match TRBD2. The CDR3 runs to 14 residues. Germline V gene sequence: CDR1 SNHLY, CDR2 FYNNEI. V shed 9 bases, J shed 6 bases, and the junction held 11 bases outside the gene matches. The CDR3 DNA is TGTGCCAGTGGGGGGAGGGAGAAGACAAACATTCAGTACTTC. It specifies CASGGREKTNIQYF.

This chain uses TRBV5-1 with TRBJ1-3; D unresolved. The V and J ends lost 3 bases and 0 bases respectively, with 10 bases between them. Germline V gene data show CDR1 as SGHRS and CDR2 as YFSETQ. CDR3 length equals 15 residues. The CDR3, as DNA: TGCGCCAGCAGCTCATCAGGAAACTCTGGAAACACCATATATTTT. Its protein product is CASSSSGNSGNTIYF.

This clone appeared once. DNA of the CDR3: TGTGCCAGCAGCTTAGTCGCAGGGGACGAGACCCAGTACTTC. Translating gives CASSLVAGDETQYF. The rearrangement uses TRBV7-9 and TRBJ2-5; possibly TRBD1 for D (6 bases). Germline lookup yields CDR1 SEHNR and CDR2 FQNEAQ (reference sequence). V was shortened by 1 base and J by 5 bases, with 11 bases between the two germline ends. This CDR3 region has 14 residues.

The chain couples TRBV2 to TRBJ2-7; 9 bases map to TRBD1. Germline CDR1 and CDR2: SNHLY and FYNNEI. The CDR3 runs to 14 residues. With V trimmed by 6 bases and J by 4 bases, 7 bases remained unmatched. The chain's CDR3 is CASRPGQGIYEQYF. In nucleotides, the CDR3 is TGTGCCAGCAGACCGGGACAGGGAATATACGAGCAGTACTTC.

The chain uses TRBV13 and TRBJ2-6; weak D call: TRBD1 (5 bases). This CDR3 has 18 amino acids. Germline CDR1 and CDR2: PRHDT and FYEKMQ (reference sequence). The V end lost 5 bases, the J end lost 0 bases, and 17 bases lay between the germline ends. CDR3 in amino acids: CASSDAQGAGSGANVLTF. Here the CDR3 DNA reads TGTGCCAGCAGCGATGCTCAAGGGGCAGGCTCTGGGGCCAACGTCCTGACTTTC.

This clone has a single count. The rearrangement uses TRBV4-1 and TRBJ1-2; D not resolved. Per the germline V gene, CDR1 is MGHRA and CDR2 is YSYEKL. The CDR3 spans 15 residues. Between the trimmed V and J ends, which lost 1 base and 4 bases, there was a span of 13 bases. The CDR3 DNA reads as TGCGCCAGCAGCCAAGTCGGAAAGGGAGGCTATGGCTACACCTTC. It is translated as CASSQVGKGGYGYTF.

Only a few counts were recorded for this clone. The junction departs from the called germline gene at one end, perhaps through a read error. This chain joins TRBV6-6 and TRBJ2-1; D gene uncertain. The CDR3 runs to 12 residues. Germline V gives CDR1 MNHNY, CDR2 SVGAGI (reference sequence). The CDR3 DNA is TGTGCCAGCAGTTACTCCAACAATGAGCAGTTCTTC. This codes for CASSYSNNEQFF.

This clone occurred a few times. CDR3 protein: CATSDSVTAVYGYTF. The CDR3 region has the DNA TGTGCCACCAGTGATTCCGTAACAGCCGTCTATGGCTACACCTTC. This chain uses TRBV24-1 with TRBJ1-2; D remains unclear. CDR3 length: 15 amino acids. V lost 2 bases to trimming and J lost 4 bases, with 13 bases between them. CDR1 KGHDR and CDR2 SFDVKD come from the germline V gene.

This sequence joins TRBV5-1 and TRBJ1-1; possible D gene TRBD1, 6 bases. Germline V lookup: CDR1 SGHRS, CDR2 YFSETQ. The CDR3 is made up of 14 amino acids. Trimming removed 3 bases at V and 0 bases at J, with 9 bases between. The DNA for the CDR3 is TGCGCCAGCAGCTCTGGGACATTGAACACTGAAGCTTTCTTT. Translated: CASSSGTLNTEAFF.

This clone was observed a few times. The chain is built from TRBV7-6 and TRBJ2-2; a possible D gene is TRBD1 (5 bases). The germline gives CDR1 SGHVS, CDR2 FNYEAQ. The CDR3 is 14 amino acids. The V end was cut by 5 bases, the J end by 5 bases, with 12 bases between. In DNA form, the CDR3 reads TGTGCCAGCAGCGAAGTAGGGGAAACCGGGGAGCTGTTTTTT. Residues: CASSEVGETGELFF. Looking up the rest from reference TRBV7-6 and TRBJ2-2 gives the full variable domain: GAGVSQSPRYKVTKRGQDVALRCDPISGHVSLYWYRQALGQGPEFLTYFNYEAQQDKSGLPNDRFSAERPEGSISTLTIQRTEQRDSAMYRCASSEVGETGELFFGEGSRLTVL.

This chain connects TRBV13 to TRBJ2-1; 9 bases align to TRBD2. CDR1 is PRHDT, CDR2 FYEKMQ, per germline (reference sequence). CDR3 length: 17 amino acids. Germline trimming cut 1 base from V and 7 bases from J; bases unmatched to any gene: 11. The CDR3 reads CASSLEAWRGGTNEQFF. The CDR3 DNA is TGTGCCAGCAGCTTAGAGGCGTGGCGGGGGGGCACGAATGAGCAGTTCTTC.

V and J are TRBV21-1 and TRBJ1-5; TRBD1 is the table's D call, not checked against the DNA. TRBV21-1 is recorded as a pseudogene. The CDR3 is 17 residues long. Here the CDR3 reads CASSKVGDIYSNQPQHF. CDR3 nucleotides: TGTGCCAGCAGCAAAGTGGGGGACATATATAGCAATCAGCCCCAGCATTTT.

V is TRBV7-9 and J is TRBJ1-3, with D tentatively TRBD1 (5 bases). Germline V gene data show CDR1 as SEHNR and CDR2 as FQNEAQ (reference sequence). V lost 5 bases to trimming and J lost 2 bases, with 16 bases between them. This CDR3 comprises 16 residues. The CDR3 DNA follows: TGTGCCAGCAGCCCATTGGGGGGAGTGGCTGGAAACACCATATATTTT. It is translated as CASSPLGGVAGNTIYF.

This clone was found once. V gene TRBV24-1 combines with J gene TRBJ2-7; tentative D call: TRBD2 (6 bases). This CDR3 is 18 amino acids long. Germline lookup yields CDR1 KGHDR and CDR2 SFDVKD. V lost 1 base, J lost 6 bases, and 24 bases lay in between. CDR3 nucleotides: TGTGCCACCAGTGATTTTAGGGGCCCCAGCGGGTCTATTCGCGAGCAGTACTTC. Its translation: CATSDFRGPSGSIREQYF.

This sequence joins TRBV30 and TRBJ1-3; D not certain. Germline V gene lookup returns CDR1 GTSNPN and CDR2 SVGIG (reference sequence). The CDR3 totals 12 residues. V dropped 1 base and J dropped 1 base, with 2 bases sitting between them. The DNA for the CDR3 is TGTGCCTGGAGTGCTTCTGGAAACACCATATATTTT. Its protein product is CAWSASGNTIYF.

This clone has just one count. The chain uses TRBV5-1 and TRBJ1-1; 8 nucleotides line up with TRBD1. V gave up 3 bases and J gave up 5 bases; unmatched junction bases: 12. The CDR3 is 16 residues long. In germline, CDR1 is SGHRS, CDR2 YFSETQ. For the CDR3, the DNA is TGCGCCAGCAGCTCCATCATCACAGGGGGTGAAACTGAAGCTTTCTTT. Its translation is CASSSIITGGETEAFF.

Comments on this clone: At the DNA level, this CDR3 is encoded by other sequences in the same sample as well. The chain combines TRBV18 with TRBJ2-2; 10 bases fit TRBD1. Germline V CDR1 and CDR2: KGHSH, LQKENI. V trimming: 3 bases; J trimming: 5 bases; junction bases outside the gene matches: 3. The length of the CDR3 is 15 residues. The CDR3 DNA is TGTGCCAGCTCACCGGACAGGGGGAATACCGGGGAGCTGTTTTTT. Translated: CASSPDRGNTGELFF. The variable domain in full, with the rest retrieved from reference TRBV18 and TRBJ2-2, is NAGVMQNPRHLVRRRGQEARLRCSPMKGHSHVYWYRQLPEEGLKFMVYLQKENIIDESGMPKERFSAEFPKEGPSILRIQQVVRGDSAAYFCASSPDRGNTGELFFGEGSRLTVL.